Below, one T cell receptor (beta chain) is given with its context. Its specificity is not known. Some clones are missing from TCRdb's copy, which holds only in-frame ones; the method was immunoSEQ multiplex PCR. Among around 1,400 clones listed, approximately 40% were seen once. Trimming shortened V by 6 bases and J by 2 bases, and 14 bases separated the two germline ends. CDR3 length equals 16 residues. These data originate in a study of Tregs in tolerant kidney transplant recipients. Study summary: Tregs grew around 16 days with irradiated donor B cells, restimulated on day 11. Sorting of CD4+CD25+CD127- cells followed approximately three-day belatacept mixed lymphocyte reactions, sometimes with roughly 5-day graft donor restimulation. Sorting after B cell culture yielded CD25+CD127- and 4-1BB+CD40L- CD4+ cells.

The receptor comes from a human donor in good health. The sequenced sample consisted of Tregs from blood grown in culture. This chain uses TRBV23-1 with TRBJ2-6, with D unclear. TRBV23-1 is sorted into the ORF group, with uncertain function. CDR3 region: CASSQEARTGANVLTF. The CDR3, as DNA: TGCGCCAGCAGCCAAGAGGCACGTACTGGGGCCAACGTCCTGACTTTC.